This entry lists 5 T cell receptor beta chains sequenced from one sample in a study of control samples from healthy donors and cancer patients. The method was immunoSEQ multiplex PCR; TCRdb's version includes in-frame clones alone and lacks a portion of them. Of about 120,000 clones listed, roughly 90% were seen once; the top ten hold almost 40%. The source material was blood. These receptors were taken from a man aged 50-60 years in good health.

The chain carries TRBV6-5 and TRBJ2-7; 12 positions agree with TRBD2. The CDR3 covers 16 residues. Per the germline V gene, CDR1 is MNHEY and CDR2 is SVGAGI. The V segment lost 0 bases and the J segment 4 bases; nucleotides outside the gene matches: 4. As DNA, the CDR3 is TGTGCCAGCAGTTACTCGAGGACTAGCGGGACGTACGAGCAGTACTTC. It encodes CASSYSRTSGTYEQYF.

The rearrangement links TRBV6-5 to TRBJ2-6; D is uncertain. Germline CDR1 is MNHEY and CDR2 is SVGAGI. The CDR3 is 12 amino acids. Trimming stripped 9 bases from V and 1 base from J, with 4 bases between. The CDR3 DNA is TGTGCCAGTCGATCTGGGGCCAACGTCCTGACTTTC. As protein: CASRSGANVLTF.

The V call is TRBV5-6, the J call TRBJ1-1; no reliable D call. CDR1 is SGHDT and CDR2 is YYEEEE in the germline V gene. CDR3 length equals 17 residues. V was cut by 3 bases and J by 4 bases, with 22 bases left in between. CDR3 coding DNA: TGTGCCAGCAGCTCGAAACATAGGAAGTATGAGAGCACTGAAGCTTTCTTT. The encoded protein is CASSSKHRKYESTEAFF.

The chain employs TRBV10-2 and TRBJ1-2, with D possibly TRBD1 on 6 matching bases. The V gene's germline CDR1 is WSHSY and CDR2 SAAADI. Trimming took 4 bases from V and 8 from J, leaving 17 bases between them. The CDR3 runs to 14 residues. The CDR3 DNA reads as TGCGCCAGCAGTGCTGGGCAGGGGCTGGGCGGCTACACCTTC. Protein: CASSAGQGLGGYTF.

The rearrangement uses TRBV4-1 and TRBJ2-1; D uncertain. Germline lookup yields CDR1 MGHRA and CDR2 YSYEKL. The CDR3 has 16 amino acids. The germline V and J ends were trimmed by 1 base and 3 bases, with 13 bases remaining between them. CDR3 sequence: CASSQVDLGFYNEQFF. The CDR3 DNA reads TGCGCCAGCAGCCAAGTCGATTTGGGGTTCTACAATGAGCAGTTCTTC.